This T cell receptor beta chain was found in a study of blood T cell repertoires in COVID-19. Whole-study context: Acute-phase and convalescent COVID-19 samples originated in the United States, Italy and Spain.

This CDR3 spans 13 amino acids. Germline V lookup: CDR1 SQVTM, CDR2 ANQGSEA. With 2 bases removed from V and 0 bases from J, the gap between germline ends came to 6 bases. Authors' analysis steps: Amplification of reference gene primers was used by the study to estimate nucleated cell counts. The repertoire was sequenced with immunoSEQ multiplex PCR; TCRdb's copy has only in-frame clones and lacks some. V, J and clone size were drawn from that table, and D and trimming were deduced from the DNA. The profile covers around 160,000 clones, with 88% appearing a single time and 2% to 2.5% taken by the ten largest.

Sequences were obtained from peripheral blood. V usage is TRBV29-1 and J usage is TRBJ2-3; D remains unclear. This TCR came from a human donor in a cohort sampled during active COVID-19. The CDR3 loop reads CSVESRSTDTQYF. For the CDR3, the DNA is TGCAGCGTTGAATCGCGGAGCACAGATACGCAGTATTTT.